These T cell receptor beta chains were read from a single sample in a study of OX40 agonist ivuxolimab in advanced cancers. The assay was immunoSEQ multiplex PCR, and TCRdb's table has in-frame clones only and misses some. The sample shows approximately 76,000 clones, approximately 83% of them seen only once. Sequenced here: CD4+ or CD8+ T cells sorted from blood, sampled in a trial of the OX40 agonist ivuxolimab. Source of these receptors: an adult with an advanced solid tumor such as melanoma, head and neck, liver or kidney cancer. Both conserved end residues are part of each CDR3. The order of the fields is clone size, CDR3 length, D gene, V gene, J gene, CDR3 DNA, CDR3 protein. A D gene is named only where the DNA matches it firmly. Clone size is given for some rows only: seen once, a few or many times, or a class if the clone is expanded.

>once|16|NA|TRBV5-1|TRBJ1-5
TGCGCCAGCCTCGCCCGCCGGGTGGGGGCGGATCAGCCCCAGCATTTT
CASLARRVGADQPQHF
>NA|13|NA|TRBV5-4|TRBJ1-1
TGTGCCAGCACCCCGGGGGCAATGACTGAGGCTTTCTTT
CASTPGAMTEAFF
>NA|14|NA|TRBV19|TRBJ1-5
TGTGCCAGTACGTTCGTAGGGGTTAATCAGCCCCAGCATTTT
CASTFVGVNQPQHF
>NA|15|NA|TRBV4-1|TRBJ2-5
TGCGCCAGCAGCCAAGAGTCACCATACCAAGAGACCCAGTACTTC
CASSQESPYQETQYF
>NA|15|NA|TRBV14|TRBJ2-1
TGTGCCAGCAGCCAAGGACGGGAGACTCACAATGAGCAGTTCTTC
CASSQGRETHNEQFF
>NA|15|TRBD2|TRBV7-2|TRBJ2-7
TGTGCCAGCAGCTTAGTAGCGGGAGAGGGGTACGAGCAGTACTTC
CASSLVAGEGYEQYF
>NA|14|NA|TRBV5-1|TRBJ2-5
TGCGCCAGCAGCCCTCCTTACAGCCCAGAGACCCAGTACTTC
CASSPPYSPETQYF
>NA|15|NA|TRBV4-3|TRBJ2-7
TGCGCCAGCAGCCAAGAGCCAGGGGCGACCTACGAGCAGTACTTC
CASSQEPGATYEQYF
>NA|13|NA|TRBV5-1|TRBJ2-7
TGCGCCAGCAGCGTGACTAGCTCCTACGAGCAGTACTTC
CASSVTSSYEQYF
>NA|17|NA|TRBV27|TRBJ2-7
TGTGCCAGCAGTTTATTACATTGGGGGACGGCTGCCTACGAGCAGTACTTC
CASSLLHWGTAAYEQYF
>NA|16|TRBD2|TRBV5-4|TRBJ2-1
TGTGCCAGCAGCTTAATGACTAGCGGGATGTACAATGAGCAGTTCTTC
CASSLMTSGMYNEQFF
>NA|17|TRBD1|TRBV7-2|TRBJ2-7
TGTGCCAGCAGCTTCTCCTATTTCCGGACAGGGGAGGGCGAGCAGTACTTC
CASSFSYFRTGEGEQYF
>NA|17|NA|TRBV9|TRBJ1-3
TGTGCCAGCAGCGTCGGCGGGGGACCCTACTCTGGAAACACCATATATTTT
CASSVGGGPYSGNTIYF
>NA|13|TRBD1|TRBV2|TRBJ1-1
TGTGCCAGCAGAGGACAGGGGCTCACTGAAGCTTTCTTT
CASRGQGLTEAFF
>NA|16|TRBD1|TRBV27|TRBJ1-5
TGTGCCAGCAGGAAAGGGACAGAACGGGGCAATCAGCCCCAGCATTTT
CASRKGTERGNQPQHF
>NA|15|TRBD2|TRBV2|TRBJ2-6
TGTGCCAGCAGTGAGGGAGGGGTAAGGGCCAACGTCCTGACTTTC
CASSEGGVRANVLTF
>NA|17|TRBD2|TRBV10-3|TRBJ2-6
TGTGCCATCAGTGCGGTCCTAGCGGGAGCTGGGGCCAACGTCCTGACTTTC
CAISAVLAGAGANVLTF
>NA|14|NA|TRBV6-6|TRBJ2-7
TGTGCCAGCAGCCGGCAGGGAAGTACGGGAGAGCAGTACTTC
CASSRQGSTGEQYF
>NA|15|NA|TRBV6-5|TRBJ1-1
TGTGCCAGCAGTTACTCCCTGTTAGGAAACACTGAAGCTTTCTTT
CASSYSLLGNTEAFF
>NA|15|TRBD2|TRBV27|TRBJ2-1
TGTGCCAGCAGTCCCGGGACTAGCGGAGGGAATGAGCAGTTCTTC
CASSPGTSGGNEQFF
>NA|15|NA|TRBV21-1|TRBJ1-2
TGTGCCAGCAGCTTCCGGGACAGGGACCCCTATGGCTACACCTTC
CASSFRDRDPYGYTF
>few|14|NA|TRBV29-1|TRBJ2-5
TGCAGCGTTGAAGATTATGTAAACCAAGAGACCCAGTACTTC
CSVEDYVNQETQYF
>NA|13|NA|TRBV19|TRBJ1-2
TGTGCCAGTAGCCCCTTTGGGGTCTATGGCTACACCTTC
CASSPFGVYGYTF
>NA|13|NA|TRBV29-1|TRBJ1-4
TGCAGCGTTCGATCCGGGGAGAGTGAAAAACTGTTTTTT
CSVRSGESEKLFF
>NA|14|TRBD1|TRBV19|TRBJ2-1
TGTGCCAGTAGTATCGGGGACAGTAGGAATGAGCAGTTCTTC
CASSIGDSRNEQFF
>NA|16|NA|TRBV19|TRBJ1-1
TGTGCCAGTAGTATATCTCGGGGAATAAGGAACACTGAAGCTTTCTTT
CASSISRGIRNTEAFF
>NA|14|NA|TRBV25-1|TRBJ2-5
TGTGCCAGCAGTGTTTCCGGGACGTCGGAGACCCAGTACTTC
CASSVSGTSETQYF
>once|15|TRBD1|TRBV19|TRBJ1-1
TGTGCCAGTAGTATAGGGACAGGGGTGAACACTGAAGCTTTCTTT
CASSIGTGVNTEAFF
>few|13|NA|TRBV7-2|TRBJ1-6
TGTGCCAGCAGCTTAGAGGGGAATTCACCCCTCCACTTT
CASSLEGNSPLHF
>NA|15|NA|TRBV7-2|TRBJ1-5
TGTGCCAGCAGCCTGCCTGGCGGACGAGGCCAGCCCCAGCATTTT
CASSLPGGRGQPQHF
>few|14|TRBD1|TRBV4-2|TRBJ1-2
TGTGCCAGCAGCCGTGGGACAGCGAACTATGGCTACACCTTC
CASSRGTANYGYTF
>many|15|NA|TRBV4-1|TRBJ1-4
TGCGCCAGCAGCCAAGATATGGCAGGGGATGAAAAACTGTTTTTT
CASSQDMAGDEKLFF
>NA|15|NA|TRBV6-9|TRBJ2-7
TGTGCCAGCAGTTATAGCCTCTTACAGCCCTACGAGCAGTACTTC
CASSYSLLQPYEQYF
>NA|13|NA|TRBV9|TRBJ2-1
TGTGCCAGCTCGACGGGAGACTACAATGAGCAGTTCTTC
CASSTGDYNEQFF
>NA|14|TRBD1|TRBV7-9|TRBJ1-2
TGTGCCAGCAGCCTGAGACAGGGCGGGGGCGGCTACACCTTC
CASSLRQGGGGYTF
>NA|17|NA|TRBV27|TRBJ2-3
TGTGCCAGCAGCAAGGATCCACGAGTAGCTGGGACAGATACGCAGTATTTT
CASSKDPRVAGTDTQYF
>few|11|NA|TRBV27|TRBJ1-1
TGTGCCAGCAGTTTAGGATTTGAAGCTTTCTTT
CASSLGFEAFF
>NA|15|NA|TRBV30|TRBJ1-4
TGTGCCTGGAGTGTACGTGCAGGCAGTTCGGAAAAACTGTTTTTT
CAWSVRAGSSEKLFF
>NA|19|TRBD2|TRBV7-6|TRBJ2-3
TGTGCCAGCAGATCCGAATCAGGGACTAGCGGGAGTAGCACAGATACGCAGTATTTT
CASRSESGTSGSSTDTQYF